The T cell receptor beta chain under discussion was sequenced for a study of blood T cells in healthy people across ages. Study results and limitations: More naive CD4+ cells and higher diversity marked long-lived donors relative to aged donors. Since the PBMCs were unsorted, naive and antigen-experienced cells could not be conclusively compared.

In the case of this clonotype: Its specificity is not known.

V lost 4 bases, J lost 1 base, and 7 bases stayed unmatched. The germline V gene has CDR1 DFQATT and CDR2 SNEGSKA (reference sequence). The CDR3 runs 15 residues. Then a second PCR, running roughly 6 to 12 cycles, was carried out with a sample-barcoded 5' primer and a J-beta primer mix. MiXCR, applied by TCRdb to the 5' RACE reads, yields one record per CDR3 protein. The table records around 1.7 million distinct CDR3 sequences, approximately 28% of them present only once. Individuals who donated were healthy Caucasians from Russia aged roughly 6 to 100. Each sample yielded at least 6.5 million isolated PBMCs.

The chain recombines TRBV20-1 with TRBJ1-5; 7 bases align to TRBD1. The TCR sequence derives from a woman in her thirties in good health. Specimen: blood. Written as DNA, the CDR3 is TGCAGTGCTAACCGGGACAGTTTAAGCAATCAGCCCCAGCATTTT. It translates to CSANRDSLSNQPQHF.